This TCR beta chain derives from a study of blood T cell repertoires in COVID-19. Study as a whole: From T cells, B-cell-depleted T cells, or PBMCs came the material, which was cDNA or gDNA.

Methods used by the authors: Reference gene primer amplification gave estimated nucleated cell counts. The method was immunoSEQ multiplex PCR; TCRdb's version includes in-frame clones alone and lacks a portion of them. D and trimming come from the DNA, and the V and J calls and clone size come from that table. This table holds about 94,000 clones, about 86% found once. V lost 6 bases, J lost 6 bases, and 10 bases stayed unmatched. Looked up from germline, CDR1 is MNHEY and CDR2 is SMNVEV (reference sequence). The CDR3 extends over 16 amino acids. The receptor was isolated from a woman aged 60 to 75 in a cohort sampled during active or convalescent COVID-19. The sample taken for sequencing was peripheral blood. The rearrangement uses TRBV27 and TRBJ1-6, with TRBD1 matching 8 bases. The CDR3 nucleotides read TGTGCCAGCAGCTCCGGATGGACAGGGTCTAATTCACCCCTCCACTTT. Translated, it gives CASSSGWTGSNSPLHF.